This T cell receptor (beta chain) was captured in a study of blood T cell repertoires in COVID-19 (dated by TCRdb to 2020 to 2021). Background on the whole study: Samples covering the acute and convalescent phases of COVID-19 were provided by collaborators in the United States, Italy and Spain. A freely available public database, intended as a resource for researchers studying the immune response to SARS-CoV-2, is where the repertoires were released. The material from the prospective study consisted of cDNA or gDNA derived from T cells, B-cell-depleted T cells, or PBMCs. Where available, HLA class I and class II types were obtained from metadata supplied by the sample provider rather than from assay-based typing. Nearly every sample came with metadata listing a de-identified subject ID, COVID-19 status, age in years and sex. Subjects who had been exposed to COVID-19, were actively infected with it, or had recovered from it provided the deeply sampled blood TCRbeta repertoires that made up the dataset. The samples were drawn from the first 160 participants of the ongoing ImmuneRACE study and from under 1,500 subjects provided by 6 global collaborators. Study-wide conclusions, independent of this receptor: The amount of clinical and demographic metadata varied by source and participant and was provided uncurated.

One collaborating source in Seattle enrolled patients while the patients were actively infected and followed the patients over time throughout the course of disease. The collaborating institutions used their own protocols to collect whole blood in K2EDTA tubes. For TCRbeta analysis, collaborator samples were shipped as frozen whole blood, as isolated PBMCs, or as DNA extracted from either sample type. The immunoSEQ Assay, a bias-controlled multiplex PCR, was used to amplify TCRbeta CDR3 regions from genomic DNA. The published analysis was carried out like this. Within the assay, amplification of reference gene primers was used to estimate how many nucleated cells each sample contained. To quantify the absolute abundance of each unique TCRbeta CDR3 rearrangement, sequence reads were collapsed and filtered. For each sample, productive Simpson clonality was calculated as the square root of Simpson's diversity index over productive rearrangements. TCRdb obtained this table from immuneACCESS and retained in-frame rearrangements with V and J assigned. These tables miss some clones; where compared with another copy, unresolved V genes account for less than half of the shortfall, and the remainder is unexplained. From that table come the V and J calls and clone size; the DNA was used to work out D and trimming. The sample yields about 150,000 clones; around 86% were counted once. The top ten hold 2.5% of the sample.

A remark on this clone: Its recognized antigen is unknown. Base quality data are lacking; no much larger clone is found one base away.

The junction shows trimming of 5 bases on V and 5 bases on J, plus 10 bases between the germline ends. The CDR3 runs 13 residues from the cysteine to the phenylalanine. The CDR3 DNA has 39 bases and is translated from base 1. The germline V gene (reference sequence) provides CDR1 MNHEY and CDR2 SMNVEV. The clonotype originates from an elderly woman with COVID-19, enrolled during active disease. Sequenced input: peripheral blood. The chain is encoded by TRBV27 joined to TRBJ1-5; 5 matching bases give a weak D call of TRBD1. Read as DNA, the sequence is TGTGCCAGCAGTCAGGGATTCGATCAGCCCCAGCATTTT. It is translated as CASSQGFDQPQHF.